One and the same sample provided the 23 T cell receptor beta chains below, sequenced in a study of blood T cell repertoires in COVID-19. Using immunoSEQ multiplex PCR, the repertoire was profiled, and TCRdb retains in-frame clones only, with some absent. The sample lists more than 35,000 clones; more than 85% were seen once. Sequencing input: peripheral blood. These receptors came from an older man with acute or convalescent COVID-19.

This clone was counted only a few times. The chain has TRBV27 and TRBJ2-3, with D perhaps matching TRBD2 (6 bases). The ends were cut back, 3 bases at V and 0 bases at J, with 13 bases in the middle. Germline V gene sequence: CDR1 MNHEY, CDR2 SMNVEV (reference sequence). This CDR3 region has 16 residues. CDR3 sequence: CASSFAWGVSTDTQYF. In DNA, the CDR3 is TGTGCCAGCAGTTTTGCGTGGGGGGTAAGCACAGATACGCAGTATTTT.

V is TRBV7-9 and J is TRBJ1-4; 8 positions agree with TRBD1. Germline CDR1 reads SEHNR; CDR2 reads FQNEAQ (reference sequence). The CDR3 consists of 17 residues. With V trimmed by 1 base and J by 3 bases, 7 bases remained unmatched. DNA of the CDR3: TGTGCCAGCAGCTTAGTACCTACAGGGGGTCCTAATGAAAAACTGTTTTTT. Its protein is CASSLVPTGGPNEKLFF.

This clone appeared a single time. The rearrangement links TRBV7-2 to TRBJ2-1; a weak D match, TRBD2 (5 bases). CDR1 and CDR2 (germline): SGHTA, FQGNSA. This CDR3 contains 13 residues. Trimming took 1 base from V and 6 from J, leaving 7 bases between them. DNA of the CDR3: TGTGCCAGCAGCTTAGGGACTCGCAATGAGCAGTTCTTC. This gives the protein CASSLGTRNEQFF.

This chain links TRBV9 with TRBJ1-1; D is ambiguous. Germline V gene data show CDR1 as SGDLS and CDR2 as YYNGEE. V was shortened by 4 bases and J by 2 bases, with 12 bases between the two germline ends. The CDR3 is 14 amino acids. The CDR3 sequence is CASSTSTPNTEAFF. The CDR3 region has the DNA TGTGCCAGCAGCACGTCGACACCTAACACTGAAGCTTTCTTT.

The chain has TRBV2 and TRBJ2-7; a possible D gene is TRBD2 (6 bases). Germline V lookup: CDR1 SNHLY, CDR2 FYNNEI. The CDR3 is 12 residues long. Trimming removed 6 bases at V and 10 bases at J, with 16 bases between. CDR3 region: CASRGLRERQYF. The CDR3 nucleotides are TGTGCCAGCAGGGGACTCCGCGAGAGACAGTACTTC. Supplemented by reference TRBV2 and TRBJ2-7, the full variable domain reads EPEVTQTPSHQVTQMGQEVILRCVPISNHLYFYWYRQILGQKVEFLVSFYNNEISEKSEIFDDQFSVERPDGSNFTLKIRSTKLEDSAMYFCASRGLRERQYFGPGTRLTVT.

CDR3 sequence: CASSLVSETQYF. In nucleotides, the CDR3 is TGTGCCAGCAGCTTAGTATCGGAGACCCAGTACTTC. The rearrangement joins TRBV7-2 to TRBJ2-5; D is unclear. V lost 1 base to trimming and J lost 5 bases, with 5 bases between them. The CDR3 consists of 12 residues. Germline V gene sequence: CDR1 SGHTA, CDR2 FQGNSA.

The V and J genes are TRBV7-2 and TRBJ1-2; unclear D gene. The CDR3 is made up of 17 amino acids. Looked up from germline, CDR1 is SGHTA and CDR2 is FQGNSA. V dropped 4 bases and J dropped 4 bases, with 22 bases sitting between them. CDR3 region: CASSSQMDSLRSYGYTF. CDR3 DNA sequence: TGTGCCAGCAGCTCCCAGATGGACTCTTTGAGGAGCTATGGCTACACCTTC.

CDR3 DNA: TGCAGCGTTGAACGGGACAGGGATGGCGGGGAGCTGTTTTTT. Its translation: CSVERDRDGGELFF. This chain uses TRBV29-1 with TRBJ2-2; 9 bases are a match to TRBD1. The CDR3 length is 14 residues. In germline, CDR1 is SQVTM, CDR2 ANQGSEA. The trim removed 2 bases at V and 7 bases at J, leaving 5 bases unmatched.

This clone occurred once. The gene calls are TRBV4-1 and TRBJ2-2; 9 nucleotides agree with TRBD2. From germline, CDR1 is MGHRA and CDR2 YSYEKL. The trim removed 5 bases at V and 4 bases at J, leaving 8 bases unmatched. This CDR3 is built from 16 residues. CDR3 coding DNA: TGCGCCAGCAGCTCTTTGGGCGGGGGGGCCACCGGGGAGCTGTTTTTT. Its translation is CASSSLGGGATGELFF.

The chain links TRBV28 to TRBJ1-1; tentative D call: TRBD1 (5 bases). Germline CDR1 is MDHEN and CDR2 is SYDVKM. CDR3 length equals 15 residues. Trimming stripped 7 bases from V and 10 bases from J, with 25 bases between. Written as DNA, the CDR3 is TGTGCCAGCATCCCCCCGGGGGTAGGGCGAGCTGGAGCTTTCTTT. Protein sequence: CASIPPGVGRAGAFF. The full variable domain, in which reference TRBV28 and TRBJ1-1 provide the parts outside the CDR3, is DVKVTQSSRYLVKRTGEKVFLECVQDMDHENMFWYRQDPGLGLRLIYFSYDVKMKEKGDIPEGYSVSREKKERFSLILESASTNQTSMYLCASIPPGVGRAGAFFGQGTRLTVV.

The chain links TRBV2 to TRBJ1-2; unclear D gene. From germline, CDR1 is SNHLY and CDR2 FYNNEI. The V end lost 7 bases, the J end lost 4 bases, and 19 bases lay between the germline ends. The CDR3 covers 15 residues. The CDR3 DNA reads TGTGCCAGCAAACCGGGGAGTCGGGGAGTCTATGGCTACACCTTC. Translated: CASKPGSRGVYGYTF.

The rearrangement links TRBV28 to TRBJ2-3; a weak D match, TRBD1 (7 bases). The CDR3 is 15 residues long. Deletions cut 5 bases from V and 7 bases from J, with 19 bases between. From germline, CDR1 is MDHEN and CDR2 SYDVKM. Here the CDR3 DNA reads TGTGCCAGCAGTCCCCCAGGGGGGTTGAGGTATACGCAGTATTTT. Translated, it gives CASSPPGGLRYTQYF.

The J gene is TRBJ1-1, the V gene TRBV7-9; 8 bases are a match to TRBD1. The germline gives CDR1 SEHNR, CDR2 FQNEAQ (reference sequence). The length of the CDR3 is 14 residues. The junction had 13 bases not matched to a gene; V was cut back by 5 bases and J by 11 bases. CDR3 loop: CASSLGRDRPGAFF. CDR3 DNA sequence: TGTGCCAGCAGCCTAGGCCGGGACAGGCCGGGGGCTTTCTTT.

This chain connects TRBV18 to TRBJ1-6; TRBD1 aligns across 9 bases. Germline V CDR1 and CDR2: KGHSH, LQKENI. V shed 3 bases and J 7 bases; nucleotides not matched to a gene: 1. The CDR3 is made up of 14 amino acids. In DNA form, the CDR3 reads TGTGCCAGCTCACCCACAGGGGGCAATTCACCCCTCCACTTT. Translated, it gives CASSPTGGNSPLHF.

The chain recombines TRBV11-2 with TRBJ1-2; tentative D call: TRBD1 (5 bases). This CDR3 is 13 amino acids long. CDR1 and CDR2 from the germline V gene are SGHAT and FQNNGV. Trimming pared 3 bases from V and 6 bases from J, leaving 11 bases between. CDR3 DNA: TGTGCCAGCAGCTTCGACAGTGCCAATGGCTACACCTTC. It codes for CASSFDSANGYTF.

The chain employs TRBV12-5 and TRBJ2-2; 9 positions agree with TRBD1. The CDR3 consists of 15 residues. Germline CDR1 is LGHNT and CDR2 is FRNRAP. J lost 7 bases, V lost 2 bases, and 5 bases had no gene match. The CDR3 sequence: CASGLYRGLNGELFF. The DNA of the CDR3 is TGTGCTAGTGGTTTGTACAGGGGGCTTAACGGGGAGCTGTTTTTT.

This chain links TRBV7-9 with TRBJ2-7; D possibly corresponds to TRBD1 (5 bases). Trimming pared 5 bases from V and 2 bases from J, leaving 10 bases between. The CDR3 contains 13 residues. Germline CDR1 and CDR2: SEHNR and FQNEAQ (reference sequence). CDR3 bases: TGTGCCAGCAGCCTCCCGACAGCCTACGAGCAGTACTTC. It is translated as CASSLPTAYEQYF.

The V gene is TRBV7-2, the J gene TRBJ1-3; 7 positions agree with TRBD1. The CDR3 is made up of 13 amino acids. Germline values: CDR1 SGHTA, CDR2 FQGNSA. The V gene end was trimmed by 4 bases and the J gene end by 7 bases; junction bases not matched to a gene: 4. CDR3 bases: TGTGCCAGCAGCTCGACACAGGGGAACACCATATATTTT. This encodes CASSSTQGNTIYF.

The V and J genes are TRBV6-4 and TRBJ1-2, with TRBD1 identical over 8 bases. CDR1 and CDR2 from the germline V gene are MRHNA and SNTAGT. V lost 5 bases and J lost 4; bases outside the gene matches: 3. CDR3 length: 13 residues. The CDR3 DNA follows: TGTGCCAGCAGTCCAACAGGGGGCTATGGCTACACCTTC. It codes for CASSPTGGYGYTF.

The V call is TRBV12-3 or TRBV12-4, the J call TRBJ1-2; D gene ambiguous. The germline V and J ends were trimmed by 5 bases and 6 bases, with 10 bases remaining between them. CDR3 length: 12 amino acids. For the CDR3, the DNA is TGTGCCAGCAGTCGCGACCAGGATGGCTACACCTTC. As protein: CASSRDQDGYTF.

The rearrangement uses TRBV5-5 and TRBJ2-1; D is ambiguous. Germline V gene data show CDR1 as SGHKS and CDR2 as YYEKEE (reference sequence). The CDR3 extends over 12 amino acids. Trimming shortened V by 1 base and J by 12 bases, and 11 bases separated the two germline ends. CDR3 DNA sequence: TGTGCCAGCAGCTTGAGGCAGCCGGGGCAGTTCTTC. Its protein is CASSLRQPGQFF.

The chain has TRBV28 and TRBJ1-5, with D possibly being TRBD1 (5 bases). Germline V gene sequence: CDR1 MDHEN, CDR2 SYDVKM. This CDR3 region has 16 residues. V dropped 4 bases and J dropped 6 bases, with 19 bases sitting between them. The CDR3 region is CASSSPGPIGGQPQHF. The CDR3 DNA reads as TGTGCCAGCAGTTCCCCGGGCCCCATCGGGGGTCAGCCCCAGCATTTT. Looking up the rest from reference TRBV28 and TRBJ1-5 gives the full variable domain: DVKVTQSSRYLVKRTGEKVFLECVQDMDHENMFWYRQDPGLGLRLIYFSYDVKMKEKGDIPEGYSVSREKKERFSLILESASTNQTSMYLCASSSPGPIGGQPQHFGDGTRLSIL.

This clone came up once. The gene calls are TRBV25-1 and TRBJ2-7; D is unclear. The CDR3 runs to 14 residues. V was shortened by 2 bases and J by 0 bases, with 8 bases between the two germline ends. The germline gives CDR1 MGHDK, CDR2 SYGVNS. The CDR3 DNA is TGTGCCAGCAGTGAAAACCGGTTCTCCTACGAGCAGTACTTC. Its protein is CASSENRFSYEQYF.